Shown below are 2 T cell receptor beta chains from a single sample sequenced in a study of blood T cell repertoires in COVID-19. Sequencing used immunoSEQ multiplex PCR; TCRdb keeps in-frame clones, though not all of them. The sample has fewer than 40,000 clones, around four fifths seen once. Sequenced input: peripheral blood. The origin of the receptors is a human donor in a cohort sampled during active COVID-19.

This clone was counted between two and nine times. This chain joins TRBV5-1 and TRBJ2-3, with TRBD2 as a possible D gene (6 bases). The CDR3 length is 15 residues. With 0 bases removed from V and 2 bases from J, the gap between germline ends came to 10 bases. Germline values: CDR1 SGHRS, CDR2 YFSETQ. The CDR3 DNA sequence: TGCGCCAGCAGCTTGGCAACTAGCCTCACAGATACGCAGTATTTT. It yields the protein CASSLATSLTDTQYF.

The chain joins TRBV7-2 to TRBJ2-2, with TRBD1 identical over 8 bases. After removal of 3 bases from V and 7 bases from J, the junction contained 1 base not matched to a gene. This CDR3 is built from 13 residues. Germline CDR1 SGHTA, CDR2 FQGNSA. CDR3 loop: CASSLGQVGELFF. The CDR3 nucleotides read TGTGCCAGCAGCTTGGGACAGGTCGGGGAGCTGTTTTTT.